This T cell receptor beta chain was observed in a study of beta chain features in type 1 diabetes. Overall study: There was similarity between patients and healthy donors in age, gender and cell yields.

Investigators reverse transcribed all isolated RNA, so they sequenced expressed TCRB transcripts. Here immunoSEQ multiplex PCR was the method, and the copy in TCRdb shows in-frame clones only, minus some. The top ten hold roughly 1% of the sample, which has 300,000 to 400,000 clones, roughly 9% seen once. Regarding the study as a whole: Possible PCR preference for shorter templates applied equally to patients and controls. For Type 1 diabetes patients, all four CD4+ subsets carried TCRB CDR3s that were moderately but significantly shorter. Sampled from patients, naive, central memory and Treg TCRB repertoires appeared more similar than those sampled from healthy donors.

Averaging about 116 mL, one heparinised blood draw came from each individual donor. Trimming stripped 3 bases from V and 0 bases from J, with 5 bases between. The CDR3 sequence is 13 residues long. Germline values: CDR1 LNHNV, CDR2 YYDKDF (reference sequence). About this clone: No antigen is known for it. The same CDR3 is also encoded by other DNA sequences in this sample.

V gene TRBV15 combines with J gene TRBJ1-2; D is ambiguous. Sequences were obtained from central memory CD4+ T cells from blood. This receptor was taken from a man aged 30-40 years with type 1 diabetes. The CDR3 loop reads CATSSGSNYGYTF. The CDR3 nucleotides read TGTGCCACCAGCAGTGGCTCTAACTATGGCTACACCTTC.